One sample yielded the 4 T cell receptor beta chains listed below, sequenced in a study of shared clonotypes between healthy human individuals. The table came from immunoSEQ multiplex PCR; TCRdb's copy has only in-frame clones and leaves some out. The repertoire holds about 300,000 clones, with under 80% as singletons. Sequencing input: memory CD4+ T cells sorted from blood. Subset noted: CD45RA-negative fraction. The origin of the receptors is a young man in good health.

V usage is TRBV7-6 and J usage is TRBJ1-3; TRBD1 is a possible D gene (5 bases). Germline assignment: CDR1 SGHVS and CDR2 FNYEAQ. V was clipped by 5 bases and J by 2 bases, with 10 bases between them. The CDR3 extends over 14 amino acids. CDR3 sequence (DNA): TGTGCCAGCAGCCCCGGGGGGGCTGGAAACACCATATATTTT. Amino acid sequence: CASSPGGAGNTIYF.

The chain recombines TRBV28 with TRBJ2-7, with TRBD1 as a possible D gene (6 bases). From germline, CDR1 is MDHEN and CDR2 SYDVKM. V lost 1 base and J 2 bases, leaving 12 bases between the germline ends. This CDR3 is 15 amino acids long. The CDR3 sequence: CASSLLAGAAYEQYF. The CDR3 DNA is TGTGCCAGCAGTTTATTAGCAGGGGCAGCCTACGAGCAGTACTTC. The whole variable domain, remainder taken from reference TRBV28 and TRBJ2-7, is DVKVTQSSRYLVKRTGEKVFLECVQDMDHENMFWYRQDPGLGLRLIYFSYDVKMKEKGDIPEGYSVSREKKERFSLILESASTNQTSMYLCASSLLAGAAYEQYFGPGTRLTVT.

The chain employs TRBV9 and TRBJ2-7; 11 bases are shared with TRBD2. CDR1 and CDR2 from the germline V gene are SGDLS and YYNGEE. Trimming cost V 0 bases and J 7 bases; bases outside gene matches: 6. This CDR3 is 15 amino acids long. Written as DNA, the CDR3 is TGTGCCAGCAGCGTAGCACTAGCGGGAGTCGGTGAGCAGTACTTC. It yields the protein CASSVALAGVGEQYF.

CDR3: CASSPDVNYGYTF. As DNA, the CDR3 is TGTGCCAGCTCTCCGGACGTTAACTATGGCTACACCTTC. The chain carries TRBV18 and TRBJ1-2; D is uncertain. From germline, CDR1 is KGHSH and CDR2 LQKENI. The CDR3 loop spans 13 amino acids. V was shortened by 6 bases and J by 1 base, with 9 bases between the two germline ends.